One T cell receptor (beta chain) is described in this entry. Its antigen is unknown. Germline CDR1 and CDR2: SGDLS and YYNGEE. Trimming shortened V by 0 bases and J by 2 bases, and 10 bases separated the two germline ends. The CDR3 has 15 amino acids. This specimen belongs to a study of shared clonotypes between healthy human individuals. Clones were sequenced by immunoSEQ multiplex PCR, and TCRdb holds only the in-frame ones, with some missing. The sample records 1.5 million to 2.5 million clones, less than 95% being singletons. Study findings and constraints: Researchers found naive subsets generally carried larger estimated richness than memory subsets. Limitation of the genetic and exposure-history diversity represented came from the few donors.

The naive CD8 fraction comprised CD45RO-negative cells positively selected for CCR7 and excluded terminally differentiated effector memory CD45RA+ cells. The source material was naive CD8+ T cells sorted from blood. The TCR originated in a man in his late teens or twenties in good health. J is TRBJ2-3 and V is TRBV9; D is tentatively TRBD1 or TRBD2 (5 bases each). The CDR3 DNA sequence: TGTGCCAGCAGCGTAGGAGGGACCGACACAGATACGCAGTATTTT. It yields the protein CASSVGGTDTDTQYF.